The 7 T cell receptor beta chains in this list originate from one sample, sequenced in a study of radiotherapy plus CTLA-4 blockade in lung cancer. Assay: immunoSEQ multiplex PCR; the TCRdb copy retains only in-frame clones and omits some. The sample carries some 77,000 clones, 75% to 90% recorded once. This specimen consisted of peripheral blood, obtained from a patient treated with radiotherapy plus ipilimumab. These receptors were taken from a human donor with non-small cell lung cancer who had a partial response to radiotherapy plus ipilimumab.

This CDR3 reads CASSSIGGNTGELFF. The CDR3 nucleotides are TGTGCCAGCAGCTCTATCGGAGGGAACACCGGGGAGCTGTTTTTT. The J gene is TRBJ2-2, the V gene TRBV5-6, with a tentative D call TRBD2 (5 bases). Germline V CDR1 and CDR2: SGHDT, YYEEEE. This CDR3 has 15 amino acids. V gave up 3 bases and J gave up 1 base, with 10 bases separating them.

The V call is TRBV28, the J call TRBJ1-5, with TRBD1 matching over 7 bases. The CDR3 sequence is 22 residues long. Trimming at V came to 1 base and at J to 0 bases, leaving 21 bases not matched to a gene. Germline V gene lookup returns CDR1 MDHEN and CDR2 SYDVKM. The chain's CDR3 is CASSLSASAIVRGFYSNQPQHF. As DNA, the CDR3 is TGTGCCAGCAGTTTATCCGCGTCGGCTATAGTCAGGGGGTTCTATAGCAATCAGCCCCAGCATTTT.

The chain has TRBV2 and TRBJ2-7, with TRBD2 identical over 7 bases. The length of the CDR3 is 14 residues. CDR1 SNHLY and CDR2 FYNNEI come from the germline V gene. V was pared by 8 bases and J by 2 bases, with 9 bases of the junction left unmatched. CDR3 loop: CASGQGLQTYEQYF. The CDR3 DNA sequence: TGTGCCAGCGGGCAGGGACTACAAACCTACGAGCAGTACTTC.

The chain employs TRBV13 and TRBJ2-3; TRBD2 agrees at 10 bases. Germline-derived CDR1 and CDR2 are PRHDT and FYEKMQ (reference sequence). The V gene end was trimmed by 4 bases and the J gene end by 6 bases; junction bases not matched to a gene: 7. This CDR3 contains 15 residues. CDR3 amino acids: CASSSQLAGDDTQYF. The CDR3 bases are TGTGCCAGCAGCTCCCAGCTAGCGGGAGATGATACGCAGTATTTT.

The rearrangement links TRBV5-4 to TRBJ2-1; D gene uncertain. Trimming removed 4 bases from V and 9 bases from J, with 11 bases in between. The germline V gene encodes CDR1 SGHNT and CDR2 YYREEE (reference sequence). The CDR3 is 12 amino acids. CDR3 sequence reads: CASSPGSSEQFF. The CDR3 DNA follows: TGTGCCAGCAGCCCAGGTTCAAGTGAGCAGTTCTTC.

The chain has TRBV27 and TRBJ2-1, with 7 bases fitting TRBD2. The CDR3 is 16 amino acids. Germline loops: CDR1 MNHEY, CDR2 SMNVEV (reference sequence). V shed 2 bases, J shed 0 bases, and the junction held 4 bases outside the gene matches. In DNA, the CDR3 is TGTGCCAGCAGTTTAGGAGCGGGGAGCTCCTACAATGAGCAGTTCTTC. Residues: CASSLGAGSSYNEQFF.

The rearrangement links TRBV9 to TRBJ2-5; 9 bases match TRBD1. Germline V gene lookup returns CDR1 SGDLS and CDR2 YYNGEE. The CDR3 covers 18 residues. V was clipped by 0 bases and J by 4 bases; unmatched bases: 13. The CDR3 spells CASSVDASRGQGGETQYF. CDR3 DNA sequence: TGTGCCAGCAGCGTAGACGCATCGAGGGGACAGGGAGGAGAGACCCAGTACTTC. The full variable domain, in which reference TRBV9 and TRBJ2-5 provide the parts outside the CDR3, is DSGVTQTPKHLITATGQRVTLRCSPRSGDLSVYWYQQSLDQGLQFLIQYYNGEERAKGNILERFSAQQFPDLHSELNLSSLELGDSALYFCASSVDASRGQGGETQYFGPGTRLLVL.